The 5 T cell receptor beta chains reported below all come from one sample, sequenced in a study of OX40 agonist ivuxolimab in advanced cancers. TCRdb keeps only in-frame clones here, not all; method: immunoSEQ multiplex PCR. The table lists over 40,000 clones, approximately 80% of them singletons. Sequencing was performed on CD4+ or CD8+ T cells sorted from blood, taken in a trial of the OX40 agonist ivuxolimab. These receptors were obtained from an adult with an advanced solid tumor such as melanoma, head and neck, liver or kidney cancer.

The rearrangement links TRBV27 to TRBJ2-7, with TRBD2 identical over 8 bases. CDR3 size: 14 residues. The V segment lost 7 bases and the J segment 6 bases; nucleotides outside the gene matches: 11. Germline loops: CDR1 MNHEY, CDR2 SMNVEV (reference sequence). The CDR3 DNA is TGTGCCAGCAATAGAGTAGCGGGACTGGGCGAGCAGTACTTC. It translates to CASNRVAGLGEQYF.

This chain links TRBV6-5 with TRBJ1-5, with D unclear. Germline lookup yields CDR1 MNHEY and CDR2 SVGAGI. The germline V and J ends were trimmed by 0 bases and 6 bases, with 6 bases remaining between them. The CDR3 extends over 13 amino acids. The CDR3 DNA sequence: TGTGCCAGCAGTTACTCGAGGAGTCAGCCCCAGCATTTT. The encoded protein is CASSYSRSQPQHF.

The chain couples TRBV14 to TRBJ2-3; D ambiguous. The CDR3 loop spans 11 amino acids. CDR1 is SGHDN and CDR2 is FVKESK in the germline V gene. V was pared by 3 bases and J by 2 bases, with 0 bases between. The CDR3 sequence is CASSHTDTQYF. The CDR3 DNA reads as TGTGCCAGCAGCCACACAGATACGCAGTATTTT.

The rearrangement links TRBV5-1 to TRBJ2-2; D unclear. Trimming stripped 0 bases from V and 6 bases from J, with 9 bases between. CDR1 is SGHRS and CDR2 is YFSETQ in the germline V gene. This CDR3 region has 14 residues. The CDR3 DNA is TGCGCCAGCAGCTTGGAAGATAGTGCCGGGGAGCTGTTTTTT. This sequence encodes CASSLEDSAGELFF.

Details on this clone: Other DNA sequences in the sample encode the same CDR3. The chain couples TRBV27 to TRBJ2-7; D is possibly TRBD2 (5 bases). Germline CDR1 MNHEY, CDR2 SMNVEV (reference sequence). The CDR3 length is 11 residues. With 7 bases removed from V and 5 bases from J, the gap between germline ends came to 9 bases. Here the CDR3 reads CASKASNEQYF. The CDR3, as DNA: TGTGCCAGCAAAGCTAGCAACGAGCAGTACTTC.